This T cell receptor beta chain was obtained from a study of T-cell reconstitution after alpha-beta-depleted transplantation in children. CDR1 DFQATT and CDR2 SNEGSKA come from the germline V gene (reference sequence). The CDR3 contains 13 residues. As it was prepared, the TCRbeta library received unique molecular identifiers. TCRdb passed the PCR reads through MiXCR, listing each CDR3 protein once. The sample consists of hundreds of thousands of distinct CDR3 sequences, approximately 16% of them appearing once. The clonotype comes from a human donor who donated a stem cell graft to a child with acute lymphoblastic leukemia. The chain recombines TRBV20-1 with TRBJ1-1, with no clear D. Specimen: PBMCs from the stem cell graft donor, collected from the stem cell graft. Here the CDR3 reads CRGDFGYDTEAFF. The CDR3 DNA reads TGCAGGGGCGACTTCGGGTATGACACTGAAGCTTTCTTT.